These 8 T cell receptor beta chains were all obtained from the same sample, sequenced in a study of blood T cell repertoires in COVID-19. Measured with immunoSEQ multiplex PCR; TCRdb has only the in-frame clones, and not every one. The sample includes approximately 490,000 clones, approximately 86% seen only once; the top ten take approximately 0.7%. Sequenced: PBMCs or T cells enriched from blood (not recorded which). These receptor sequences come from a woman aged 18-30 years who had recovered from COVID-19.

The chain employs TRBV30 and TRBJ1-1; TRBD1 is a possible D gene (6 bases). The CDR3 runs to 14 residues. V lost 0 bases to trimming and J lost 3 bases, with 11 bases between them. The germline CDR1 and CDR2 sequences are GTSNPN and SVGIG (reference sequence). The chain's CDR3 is CAWSVETGHTEAFF. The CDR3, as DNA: TGTGCCTGGAGTGTCGAAACAGGGCACACTGAAGCTTTCTTT.

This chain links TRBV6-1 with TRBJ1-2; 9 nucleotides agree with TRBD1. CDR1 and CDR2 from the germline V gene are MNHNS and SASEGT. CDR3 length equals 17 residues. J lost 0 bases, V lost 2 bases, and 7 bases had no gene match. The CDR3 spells CASSETGQGTSNYGYTF. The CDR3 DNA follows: TGTGCCAGCAGTGAAACCGGACAGGGGACCTCTAACTATGGCTACACCTTC.

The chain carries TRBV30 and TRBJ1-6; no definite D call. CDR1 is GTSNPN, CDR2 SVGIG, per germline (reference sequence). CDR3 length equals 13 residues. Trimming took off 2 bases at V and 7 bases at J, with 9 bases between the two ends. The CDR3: CAWSPTRNSPLHF. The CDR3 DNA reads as TGTGCCTGGAGTCCCACCAGGAATTCACCCCTCCACTTT. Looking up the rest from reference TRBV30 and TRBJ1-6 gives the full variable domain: SQTIHQWPATLVQPVGSPLSLECTVEGTSNPNLYWYRQAAGRGLQLLFYSVGIGQISSEVPQNLSASRPQDRQFILSSKKLLLSDSGFYLCAWSPTRNSPLHFGNGTRLTVT.

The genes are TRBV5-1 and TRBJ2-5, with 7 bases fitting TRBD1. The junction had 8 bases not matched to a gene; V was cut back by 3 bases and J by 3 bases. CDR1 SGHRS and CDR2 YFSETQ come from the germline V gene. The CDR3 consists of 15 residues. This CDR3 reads CASSWGQRGEETQYF. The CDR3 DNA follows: TGCGCCAGCAGCTGGGGACAGAGGGGCGAAGAGACCCAGTACTTC.

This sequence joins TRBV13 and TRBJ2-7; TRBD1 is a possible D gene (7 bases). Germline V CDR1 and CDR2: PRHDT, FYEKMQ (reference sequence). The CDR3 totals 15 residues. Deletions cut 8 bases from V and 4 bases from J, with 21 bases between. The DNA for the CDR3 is TGTGCCAGCCGGGGGCCGGGACAGCCGATTTACGAGCAGTACTTC. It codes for CASRGPGQPIYEQYF.

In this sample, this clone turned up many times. CDR3 coding DNA: TGCGCCAGCAGCAACCCGGACGGGGAGGGAGGGGGCTACACCTTC. This gives the protein CASSNPDGEGGGYTF. The chain recombines TRBV5-1 with TRBJ1-2; D not resolved. Deletions cut 4 bases from V and 8 bases from J, with 21 bases between. Germline V gives CDR1 SGHRS, CDR2 YFSETQ. This CDR3 comprises 15 residues.

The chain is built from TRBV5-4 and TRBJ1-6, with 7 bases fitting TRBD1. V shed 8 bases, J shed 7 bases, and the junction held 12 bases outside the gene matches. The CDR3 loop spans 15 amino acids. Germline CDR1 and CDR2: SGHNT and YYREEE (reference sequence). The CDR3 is CASSSGDSLNSPLHF. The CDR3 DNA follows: TGTGCCAGTTCGAGTGGGGACAGCCTAAATTCACCCCTCCACTTT.

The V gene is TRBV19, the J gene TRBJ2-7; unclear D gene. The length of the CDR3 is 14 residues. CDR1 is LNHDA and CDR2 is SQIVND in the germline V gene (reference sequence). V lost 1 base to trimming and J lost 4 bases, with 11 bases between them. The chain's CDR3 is CASSIAPGPYEQYF. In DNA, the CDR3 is TGTGCCAGTAGTATAGCCCCAGGTCCATACGAGCAGTACTTC.